These 31 T cell receptor beta chains were sequenced from one sample in a study of molecular identifiers for immune sequencing clone quantification. TCRdb fed the PCR reads into MiXCR, producing one record per CDR3 protein. Counted here are some 590,000 distinct CDR3 sequences, over 25% occurring once; the ten biggest clones make up about 0.84%. The sample comprised naive CD8+ T cells from blood, with Jurkat cell RNA spiked in. The subset: FACS-sorted CD8+CD4-CCR7+CD45RA+ naive T cells. These TCRs come from a human donor in good health. Some libraries in this study had Jurkat cell RNA spiked in.

The chain links TRBV28 to TRBJ2-5; weak D call: TRBD1 (5 bases). V shed 8 bases and J shed 3 bases, with 16 bases lying between them. The CDR3 is made up of 14 amino acids. Germline V lookup: CDR1 MDHEN, CDR2 SYDVKM. CDR3 bases: TGTGCCAGCGGTACCCCCCTAGGGGAAGAGACCCAGTACTTC. This encodes CASGTPLGEETQYF.

This clonotype was picked up many times. The chain joins TRBV3-1 to TRBJ2-7; 10 bases agree with TRBD1. The CDR3 contains 15 residues. Germline V lookup: CDR1 LGHDT, CDR2 YNNKEL (reference sequence). The trim removed 4 bases at V and 5 bases at J, leaving 8 bases unmatched. CDR3 DNA: TGTGCCAGCAGCCGGGAGGGACAGGGGTACCACGAGCAGTACTTC. It encodes CASSREGQGYHEQYF.

The V and J genes are TRBV5-6 and TRBJ1-6; D is possibly TRBD1 (5 bases). V shed 7 bases and J shed 13 bases, with 33 bases lying between them. CDR3 length equals 18 residues. Germline assignment: CDR1 SGHDT and CDR2 YYEEEE. CDR3 residues: CASRPERGALPHGSPLHF. CDR3 in DNA: TGTGCCAGCCGCCCGGAGAGGGGAGCCCTTCCCCATGGTTCCCCCCTCCACTTT. The full variable domain, in which reference TRBV5-6 and TRBJ1-6 provide the parts outside the CDR3, is DAGVTQSPTHLIKTRGQQVTLRCSPKSGHDTVSWYQQALGQGPQFIFQYYEEEERQRGNFPDRFSGHQFPNYSSELNVNALLLGDSALYLCASRPERGALPHGSPLHFGNGTRLTVT.

The V gene is TRBV30, the J gene TRBJ1-5; 10 nucleotides agree with TRBD1. Germline loops: CDR1 GTSNPN, CDR2 SVGIG (reference sequence). After removal of 3 bases from V and 7 bases from J, the junction contained 6 bases not matched to a gene. There are 14 residues in the CDR3. In DNA form, the CDR3 reads TGTGCCTGGAGCGTCGGGACAGGGGCCCAGCCCCAGCATTTT. The encoded protein is CAWSVGTGAQPQHF.

Regarding this clonotype: A much more abundant neighbour one base away suggests this may be a read error. The V gene is TRBV4-3, the J gene TRBJ2-7; a weak D match, TRBD2 (6 bases). V dropped 1 base and J dropped 11 bases, with 18 bases sitting between them. The CDR3 loop spans 14 amino acids. Germline assignment: CDR1 LGHNA and CDR2 YSLEER. CDR3 protein: CASSQGLVGVEKYF. The CDR3 DNA sequence: TGCGCCAGCAGCCAAGGACTAGTGGGGGTAGAGAAGTACTTC.

There are many counts of this clonotype. V is TRBV10-3 and J is TRBJ2-7, with TRBD1 matching 8 bases. The J segment lost 0 bases and the V segment lost 6 bases, leaving 4 bases of the junction unmatched. In germline, CDR1 is ENHRY, CDR2 SYGVKD. The CDR3 length is 14 residues. The CDR3 loop reads CAIRPGTGSYEQYF. The CDR3 coding sequence is TGTGCCATCAGACCCGGGACAGGCTCCTACGAGCAGTACTTC.

Points on this clonotype: No conserved phenylalanine or tryptophan is present at the end of the CDR3, so a read error is the likely explanation. V is TRBV13 and J is TRBJ1-5, with 7 nucleotides matching TRBD1. The CDR3 has 16 amino acids. V shed 0 bases and J 4 bases; nucleotides not matched to a gene: 6. Germline assignment: CDR1 PRHDT and CDR2 FYEKMQ (reference sequence). CDR3 residues: CASSLGEGASNQPQHV. DNA for the CDR3: TGTGCCAGCAGCTTAGGCGAGGGGGCGAGTAATCAGCCCCAGCATGTT.

This clonotype was recorded at least ten times. This sequence joins TRBV29-1 and TRBJ2-7, with 9 bases aligning to TRBD2. V lost 4 bases and J lost 9; bases outside the gene matches: 10. Germline lookup yields CDR1 SQVTM and CDR2 ANQGSEA. The CDR3 consists of 13 residues. In DNA, the CDR3 is TGCAGCGTTGTTAGCGGGGGCGCCTTCGGGCAGTACTTC. Translated: CSVVSGGAFGQYF.

This clonotype was seen a single time. The junction departs from germline at one end; a sequencing error may be responsible. This chain uses TRBV24-1 with TRBJ2-1, with 13 bases matching TRBD2. The V gene's germline CDR1 is KGHDR and CDR2 SFDVKD. The CDR3 runs to 16 residues. CDR3 amino acids: CATSEGLAGAYNVQFF. The CDR3 bases are TGTGCCACCAGTGAAGGACTAGCGGGGGCGTACAATGTGCAGTTCTTC.

This clonotype was recorded many times. The J gene is TRBJ2-6, the V gene TRBV5-1; 8 bases align to TRBD1. V shed 4 bases and J 3 bases; nucleotides not matched to a gene: 6. This CDR3 has 16 residues. Germline lookup yields CDR1 SGHRS and CDR2 YFSETQ. CDR3 coding DNA: TGCGCCAGCAGCGCAGGGGGCGCAAGTGGGGCCAACGTCCTGACTTTC. Encoded protein: CASSAGGASGANVLTF.

V usage is TRBV27 and J usage is TRBJ1-5; TRBD1 is a possible D gene (6 bases). Trimming removed 4 bases from V and 1 base from J, with 14 bases in between. Germline CDR1 MNHEY, CDR2 SMNVEV (reference sequence). This CDR3 has 16 residues. CDR3 coding DNA: TGTGCCAGCAGTTCCGCGGGGGCGGGCAGCAATCAGCCCCAGCATTTT. Its protein product is CASSSAGAGSNQPQHF.

This clonotype was counted between two and nine times. The rearrangement joins TRBV4-1 to TRBJ1-2; 7 bases are shared with TRBD1. The CDR3 totals 14 residues. In germline, CDR1 is MGHRA, CDR2 YSYEKL. The trim removed 5 bases at V and 3 bases at J, leaving 6 bases unmatched. Here the CDR3 reads CASSKGGDYYGYTF. CDR3 sequence (DNA): TGCGCCAGCAGCAAAGGGGGCGACTACTATGGCTACACCTTC.

Ten or more counts support this clonotype. A junction boundary mismatches the germline segment, possibly from a read error. The CDR3: CSVEEYAGTDTQYF. The CDR3 bases are TGCAGCGTAGAAGAGTACGCTGGCACAGATACGCAGTATTTT. This sequence joins TRBV29-1 and TRBJ2-3; D ambiguous. The germline gives CDR1 SQVTM, CDR2 ANQGSEA. The CDR3 totals 14 residues.

This clonotype was recorded a few times. The chain employs TRBV12-3 or TRBV12-4 and TRBJ2-2, with a tentative D call TRBD1 (6 bases). V was trimmed by 3 bases and J by 5 bases, leaving 13 bases between them. The CDR3 totals 15 residues. The DNA of the CDR3 is TGTGCCAGCAGTTTTGAATGGCAGGGGACCGGGGAGCTGTTTTTT. It encodes CASSFEWQGTGELFF.

This clonotype was observed a few times. V and J are TRBV25-1 and TRBJ1-1; D ambiguous. There are 14 residues in the CDR3. V was trimmed by 3 bases and J by 4 bases, leaving 12 bases between them. Germline assignment: CDR1 MGHDK and CDR2 SYGVNS. CDR3: CASSDYGEGTEAFF. CDR3 DNA: TGTGCCAGCAGTGATTATGGGGAGGGCACTGAAGCTTTCTTT.

The V and J genes are TRBV30 and TRBJ1-1, with D possibly being TRBD1 (5 bases). The CDR3 totals 12 residues. Germline V gives CDR1 GTSNPN, CDR2 SVGIG (reference sequence). Trimming pared 4 bases from V and 7 bases from J, leaving 13 bases between. CDR3 loop: CAWTGDGYEAFF. The DNA of the CDR3 is TGTGCCTGGACCGGGGACGGGTATGAAGCTTTCTTT.

In its sample, this clonotype was seen a few times. The chain carries TRBV20-1 and TRBJ2-2, with TRBD2 matching 10 bases. CDR1 is DFQATT and CDR2 is SNEGSKA in the germline V gene (reference sequence). This CDR3 region has 17 residues. The ends lost 2 bases at V and 0 bases at J; junction bases unmatched: 6. CDR3 amino acids: CSARRLAGESNTGELFF. CDR3 nucleotides: TGCAGTGCTAGAAGGCTAGCGGGGGAATCGAACACCGGGGAGCTGTTTTTT.

The gene calls are TRBV7-2 and TRBJ2-7, with TRBD2 as a possible D gene (5 bases). The CDR3 covers 14 residues. The germline V gene encodes CDR1 SGHTA and CDR2 FQGNSA. Trimming removed 2 bases from V and 4 bases from J, with 12 bases in between. This chain's CDR3 is CASSLREYPYEQYF. Written as DNA, the CDR3 is TGTGCCAGCAGCTTAAGGGAGTACCCGTACGAGCAGTACTTC.

Regarding this clonotype: This may stem from a read error, because a much larger clone lies one nucleotide away. The chain combines TRBV13 with TRBJ1-5; D unclear. The germline V and J ends were trimmed by 5 bases and 4 bases, with 6 bases remaining between them. The CDR3 sequence is 12 residues long. Germline CDR1 reads PRHDT; CDR2 reads FYEKMQ (reference sequence). The DNA of the CDR3 is TGTGCCAGCAGCATAAGAAATCAGCCCCAGCATTTT. Translation: CASSIRNQPQHF.

This chain joins TRBV19 and TRBJ2-7; 9 positions agree with TRBD1. Germline CDR1 and CDR2: LNHDA and SQIVND (reference sequence). This CDR3 contains 14 residues. Trimming took 3 bases from V and 7 from J; bases not matched to a gene: 7. The CDR3 here is CASSMWTGAGEQYF. DNA of the CDR3: TGTGCCAGTAGTATGTGGACAGGGGCGGGGGAGCAGTACTTC.

This clonotype has just a few counts. V usage is TRBV7-9 and J usage is TRBJ1-1; 7 nucleotides align to TRBD1. V gave up 4 bases and J gave up 7 bases; unmatched junction bases: 15. Germline assignment: CDR1 SEHNR and CDR2 FQNEAQ (reference sequence). The CDR3 totals 16 residues. CDR3 sequence (DNA): TGTGCCAGCAGCTACACAGGGGTCGCTCATTACCTTGAAGCTTTCTTT. The encoded protein is CASSYTGVAHYLEAFF.

This clonotype was counted ten times or more. The V gene is TRBV24-1, the J gene TRBJ2-2, with D perhaps TRBD1 or TRBD2 (6 bases each). Deletions cut 4 bases from V and 4 bases from J, with 15 bases between. This CDR3 has 16 residues. The germline CDR1 and CDR2 sequences are KGHDR and SFDVKD. The CDR3 nucleotides read TGTGCCACCAGTGACGTCCCGGGGGCAGGCACCGGGGAGCTGTTTTTT. Residues: CATSDVPGAGTGELFF.

A remark on this clonotype: Compared with germline, one end of the junction differs, possibly owing to a read error. The gene calls are TRBV4-3 and TRBJ2-7; possible D gene TRBD1, 6 bases. Looked up from germline, CDR1 is LGHNA and CDR2 is YSLEER. The CDR3 contains 16 residues. The CDR3 loop reads CACSQSQGGDPYEQYF. The DNA of the CDR3 is TGCGCCTGCAGCCAATCCCAAGGGGGAGACCCCTACGAGCAGTACTTC.

This clonotype was detected only once. The chain carries TRBV28 and TRBJ2-7, with 13 bases lining up with TRBD2. This CDR3 has 18 residues. From germline, CDR1 is MDHEN and CDR2 SYDVKM. J gave up 5 bases and V 5 bases, and 15 bases lay outside the gene matches. The CDR3 region has the DNA TGTGCCAGCAGTCGGACTAGCGGGAGATCCCCCCCCCTCCACGAGCAGTACTTC. Protein sequence: CASSRTSGRSPPLHEQYF.

This clonotype was detected many times. The chain links TRBV29-1 to TRBJ2-5; D possibly corresponds to TRBD1 (5 bases). The CDR3 extends over 12 amino acids. Looked up from germline, CDR1 is SQVTM and CDR2 is ANQGSEA. Trimming pared 3 bases from V and 1 base from J, leaving 6 bases between. The CDR3 protein is CSVDRGQETQYF. The CDR3 region has the DNA TGCAGCGTTGATAGGGGCCAAGAGACCCAGTACTTC.

This clonotype was counted ten times or more. The chain couples TRBV2 to TRBJ2-1; TRBD2 might be the D (6 bases). CDR3 length: 15 amino acids. Germline CDR1 is SNHLY and CDR2 is FYNNEI. Trimming shortened V by 5 bases and J by 9 bases, and 20 bases separated the two germline ends. DNA of the CDR3: TGTGCCAGCAGTCAACTAGCAAACTCAAAGGGTGAGCAGTTCTTC. Protein sequence: CASSQLANSKGEQFF.

A note on this clonotype: A much more abundant neighbour one base away suggests this may be a read error. The V call is TRBV6-5, the J call TRBJ2-7; TRBD2 is a possible D gene (5 bases). The V end was cut by 7 bases, the J end by 2 bases, with 12 bases between. Germline V gives CDR1 MNHEY, CDR2 SVGAGI. This CDR3 contains 13 residues. CDR3 residues: CASTERSPYEQYF. In nucleotides, the CDR3 is TGTGCCAGCACCGAGCGGAGCCCCTACGAGCAGTACTTC.

This clonotype was found many times. This chain links TRBV5-4 with TRBJ2-3; D gene unclear. Germline V CDR1 and CDR2: SGHNT, YYREEE (reference sequence). The CDR3 totals 16 residues. Trimming pared 1 base from V and 1 base from J, leaving 13 bases between. DNA of the CDR3: TGTGCCAGCAGCTTGAGCCCGGGTTTGGGCACAGATACGCAGTATTTT. Translation: CASSLSPGLGTDTQYF.

V and J are TRBV12-2 and TRBJ1-1. TRBV12-2 is reported as a pseudogene. The CDR3 is made up of 13 amino acids. CDR3 residues: CASRLNGVGEAFF. The CDR3 DNA follows: TGTGCAAGTCGCTTAAATGGAGTGGGTGAAGCTTTCTTT.

At least ten counts were recorded for this clonotype. This rearrangement joins TRBV19 to TRBJ2-3; maybe TRBD2 (6 bases). V was pared by 1 base and J by 4 bases, with 12 bases between. This CDR3 contains 15 residues. Germline assignment: CDR1 LNHDA and CDR2 SQIVND (reference sequence). CDR3 nucleotides: TGTGCCAGTAGTATAGCGACTAGTGGAGCAGATACGCAGTATTTT. It is translated as CASSIATSGADTQYF.

This clonotype was counted a few times. The chain joins TRBV5-1 to TRBJ2-5, with D tentatively TRBD1 (6 bases). The germline V gene has CDR1 SGHRS and CDR2 YFSETQ. Trimming pared 2 bases from V and 2 bases from J, leaving 13 bases between. CDR3 length equals 15 residues. The CDR3 spells CASSLINRVQETQYF. In nucleotides, the CDR3 is TGCGCCAGCAGCTTAATAAACAGGGTTCAAGAGACCCAGTACTTC.